Listed below are T cell receptor beta chains from one sample, sequenced in a study of T cell responses to AZD1222 COVID-19 vaccine. This table comes from immunoSEQ multiplex PCR, and its TCRdb copy is limited to in-frame clones, with some not included. The sample consists of around 99,000 clones, around 90% of them appearing once. The sample was peripheral blood, taken on day 0 of AZD1222 vaccination. The receptors derive from an adult in good health. Each CDR3 is given with its conserved first and last residue. The D gene is left open where the match is weak. Expanded clones get a size class; other rows say once, few or many, or leave the size out.

>.|.|TRBJ1-4|TRBV7-9
TGTGCCAGCAGCTTGGATGGCAGAGTAACTAATGAAAAACTGTTTTTT
CASSLDGRVTNEKLFF
>.|.|TRBJ1-5|TRBV28
TGTGCCAGCAGTTCGGGACAAAACGACGATCAGCCCCAGCATTTT
CASSSGQNDDQPQHF
>.|.|TRBJ2-3|TRBV19
TGTGCCAGTAGTCCCGGGCCCCATGGGCGAGATACGCAGTATTTT
CASSPGPHGRDTQYF
>.|.|TRBJ2-7|TRBV12-3/TRBV12-4
TGTGCCAGCATGAGGGCAGGCTACGAGCAGTACTTC
CASMRAGYEQYF
>.|TRBD2|TRBJ2-3|TRBV4-1
TGCGCCAGCAGCCAAGATTTAGCACTAGCGGGGACCCATATGAATACGCAGTATTTT
CASSQDLALAGTHMNTQYF
>few|TRBD2|TRBJ2-4|TRBV2
TGTGCCAGCAGTGGGCTTAGCGGGAGGGCCCCGCGGAACATTCAGTACTTC
CASSGLSGRAPRNIQYF
>.|.|TRBJ1-6|TRBV3-1/TRBV3-2
TGTGCCAGCAGCCAAGATCTTTTCAGCTCCTATAATTCACCCCTCCACTTT
CASSQDLFSSYNSPLHF
>once|.|TRBJ1-3|TRBV7-2
TGTGCCAGTGCGGGGGCTCCCTCTGGAAACACCATATATTTT
CASAGAPSGNTIYF
>.|.|TRBJ2-7|TRBV7-2
TGTGCCAGCAGGGTCAGTTACCAGTCCTACGAGCAGTACTTC
CASRVSYQSYEQYF
>.|TRBD1|TRBJ1-1|TRBV3-1/TRBV3-2
TGTGCCAGCACCTACAGAGACAGGGGGCCTGAAGCTTTCTTT
CASTYRDRGPEAFF
>once|.|TRBJ2-3|TRBV5-1
TGCGCCAGCAGCTTGGCCACAGGGTGGGCAGATACGCAGTATTTT
CASSLATGWADTQYF
>once|.|TRBJ2-2|TRBV20-1
TGCAGTGCTAGTATCCAGGGGGGGTTAGAAAACACCGGGGAGCTGTTTTTT
CSASIQGGLENTGELFF
>.|.|TRBJ1-2|TRBV5-1
TGCGCCAGCAGCCTCGACTGGGACGGGAACTCCCGGTTC
CASSLDWDGNSRF
>.|TRBD2|TRBJ2-1|TRBV5-1
TGCGCCAGCAGCTTGACTAGCGGAGCGAATGAGCAGTTCTTC
CASSLTSGANEQFF
>.|.|TRBJ1-5|TRBV4-2
TGTGCCAGCAGCCAACAGGCGGATAATCAGCCCCAGCATTTT
CASSQQADNQPQHF
>.|.|TRBJ1-2|TRBV6-5
TGTGCCAGCAGTTTTGTCCAGGGTCTAGGAGGCTACACCTTC
CASSFVQGLGGYTF
>.|.|TRBJ1-2|TRBV11-2
TGTGCCAGCAGTTCCGTCTATCCTGGCTACACCTTC
CASSSVYPGYTF
>once|.|TRBJ1-2|TRBV4-1
TGCGCCAGCAGCCAAGCGGAGGGTAACTATGGCTACACCTTC
CASSQAEGNYGYTF
>.|TRBD1|TRBJ1-5|TRBV19
TGTGCCAGTAGTACGTCCCAGGGGGCCAATCAGCCCCAGCATTTT
CASSTSQGANQPQHF
>few|TRBD1|TRBJ1-5|TRBV2
TGTGCCAGCAGTGTAACCAAATTAGGACAGGGAAGGGATAGCAATCAGCCCCAGCATTTT
CASSVTKLGQGRDSNQPQHF
>.|.|TRBJ1-2|TRBV9
TGTGCCAGCACCCCCGGGAAGAACTATGGCTACACCTTC
CASTPGKNYGYTF
>.|.|TRBJ1-2|TRBV27
TGTGCCAGCAGTCCCGGCAGGGGACATGGCTACACCTTC
CASSPGRGHGYTF
>.|.|TRBJ1-6|TRBV2
TGTGCCAGCAAAGTGCGCGATTTAGGTTCACCCCTCCACTTT
CASKVRDLGSPLHF
>.|TRBD1|TRBJ1-1|TRBV10-2
TGCGCCAGCCATGACAGGGCAAACACTGAAGCTTTCTTT
CASHDRANTEAFF
>.|.|TRBJ1-5|TRBV6-5
TGTGCCAGCAGTTACCTGGCTGGGCAGCCCCAGCATTTT
CASSYLAGQPQHF
>once|.|TRBJ1-1|TRBV7-8
TGTGCCAGCAGCTTAAACTTTTGGAACACTGAAGCTTTCTTT
CASSLNFWNTEAFF
>.|.|TRBJ2-7|TRBV9
TGTGCCAGCAGCTCGGGCCCCGGGGCCTACGAGCAGTACTTC
CASSSGPGAYEQYF
>.|TRBD1|TRBJ2-2|TRBV10-3
TGTGCCATCAGTAGGGGGACAGTCACCGGGGAGCTGTTTTTT
CAISRGTVTGELFF
>.|.|TRBJ1-3|TRBV28
TGTGCCAGCAGCCCTCCCGGAACGGCAGGAAACACCATATATTTT
CASSPPGTAGNTIYF
>.|TRBD2|TRBJ2-1|TRBV4-1
TGCGCCAGCAGCCAAGTCCGGGAGGCCTACAATGAGCAGTTCTTC
CASSQVREAYNEQFF
>.|.|TRBJ1-6|TRBV3-1/TRBV3-2
TGTGCCAGCAGCCAAGTTTCTAGGGCCAACGGTTCACCCCTCCACTTT
CASSQVSRANGSPLHF
>.|.|TRBJ2-4|TRBV5-8
TGTGCCAGCAGTCCAAACAGGAAAAACATTCAGTACTTC
CASSPNRKNIQYF
>.|TRBD2|TRBJ2-7|TRBV7-3
TGTGCCAGCAGCTTAACGGCGGGAGACACCTACGAGCAGTACTTC
CASSLTAGDTYEQYF
>.|.|TRBJ2-7|TRBV7-9
TGTGCCAGCAGCCAAAGGGATCTCCCCTCCTACGAGCAGTACTTC
CASSQRDLPSYEQYF
>.|TRBD2|TRBJ2-7|TRBV29-1
TGCAGCGTTGAAGATCGTGGCGGGAGATCCTCCTACGAGCAGTACTTC
CSVEDRGGRSSYEQYF
>few|.|TRBJ1-3|TRBV5-4
TGTGCCAGCAGCTTGCGAGCAGGGCCTGGAAACACCATATATTTT
CASSLRAGPGNTIYF
>.|.|TRBJ1-5|TRBV19
TGTGCCAGTAGTATATTTTTGGGGAAGAATCAGCCCCAGCATTTT
CASSIFLGKNQPQHF
>once|.|TRBJ1-2|TRBV27
TGTGCCAGCAGTTTTGTTGGGCAGACTCAAAACTATGGCTACACCTTC
CASSFVGQTQNYGYTF
>.|TRBD1|TRBJ1-6|TRBV5-8
TGTGCCAGCAGCTTTTTGGACAGGCGAAATTCACCCCTCCACTTT
CASSFLDRRNSPLHF
>.|.|TRBJ2-3|TRBV15
TGTGCCACCAGCGCGCGGCAGGGTACTCTCACAGATACGCAGTATTTT
CATSARQGTLTDTQYF